Here is one T cell receptor beta chain with its context. This clone was recorded only once. There is no known antigen for this receptor. Base-call qualities are not available, and no considerably larger clone is one nucleotide away. The library relied on the immunoSEQ multiplex PCR assay. Following the manufacturer's protocol, the hsTCRB Kit was used to amplify rearranged TCR beta chain sequences. TCRB libraries were sequenced on an Illumina MiSeq. In the original analysis: The proprietary platform of the kit vendor was used for demultiplexing, trimming and gene mapping. TCRdb provides this immuneACCESS table in a form limited to in-frame rearrangements. Some clones are lacking; in checked studies, under half of them reflect an unresolved V gene, and why the rest are absent is not known. D and trimming were read from the DNA, whereas the V and J calls and clone size are those reported in that table. This sample has approximately 52,000 clones in its table, and 70% to 85% of those were observed once. The ten largest clones capture over 4.5% of the sample.

The intended sense of this specimen's time point label: week 47, end of study. Each vaccine dose, consisting of 300 ug of a 20-mer mutant IDH1 peptide in Montanide, was administered subcutaneously with topical imiquimod. Patients were given eight vaccinations, in weeks 1, 3, 5, 7, 11, 15, 19 and 23, which matched visits V03 through V10. Newly diagnosed WHO grade 3 or 4 IDH1-mutant astrocytomas showing loss of nuclear ATRX were present in the donors. The samples were drawn from NOA16, a multicentre, single-arm, open-label phase I trial in Germany that tested a mutant IDH1 peptide vaccine in humans for the first time. Genomic DNA for TCRB sequencing was isolated from EDTA blood with the DNeasy Blood and Tissue Kit. The CDR3 spans 13 residues, from the cysteine through the phenylalanine. The kept DNA is CDR3 alone, 39 bases in frame from the first base. V drops 5 bases and J drops 0 bases, leaving 8 bases in between. CDR1 and CDR2 are read off the germline V gene as SGHVS and FNYEAQ.

The data were obtained in a study of a mutant IDH1 vaccine in newly diagnosed glioma (dated by TCRdb to the early 2020s). Broadly, across the study: Vaccination began 4-6 weeks after radiotherapy alone, or alongside temozolomide cycles in the chemotherapy-containing groups. Peripheral blood was drawn at six visits: V03 (baseline), V05, V07, V10, V12 and V13. Before enrollment, most patients had been given radiochemotherapy with temozolomide as standard therapy, while the rest had received either radiotherapy alone or temozolomide alone. For exploratory analyses, longitudinal TCRB deep sequencing was carried out in roughly 23 treated patients wherever samples were available. The week-35 safety follow-up was designated visit V12, and the week-47 end of study was designated visit V13. Of the roughly 30 treated patients, 62.5% were male and 37.5% were female, and a mean age of around 40 years was recorded.

Beyond this particular receptor, the publication reports: Selection of PBMC samples for TCRB deep sequencing was based on availability. Pseudoprogression seemed to be unrelated to changes in the top peripheral T cell clonotypes found by TCRB sequencing. The authors noted that analyses of patient blood samples could not be reproduced because of sample limitations. Across multiple MHC alleles, vaccine-induced immune responses were seen in 85% to 95% of patients.

Here the sequenced sample was PBMCs, taken from a glioma patient whose treatment included an IDH1 peptide vaccine. The clonotype originates from a middle-aged woman with glioma. Some clones in this sample may be carry-over from other donors' samples. The chain is encoded by TRBV7-6 joined to TRBJ2-7; TRBD2 could be the D gene, as 5 bases match. The CDR3 reads as follows: CASSAGDSYEQYF. In nucleotide form, the sequence is TGTGCCAGCAGCGCCGGGGACTCCTACGAGCAGTACTTC.